This entry lists 31 T cell receptor beta chains sequenced from one sample in a study of blood T cells in healthy people across ages. A sample-barcoded 5' primer and a J-beta primer mix were used in a second PCR of roughly 7 to 12 cycles. MiXCR was run by TCRdb on the 5' RACE reads, yielding one entry per CDR3 protein. The sample has about 680,000 distinct CDR3 sequences; around 49% are singletons. Sequenced material: blood. The source of these receptors is an older woman in good health.

This clonotype has only a few counts. V usage is TRBV29-1 and J usage is TRBJ2-7; 9 nucleotides match TRBD1. Germline-derived CDR1 and CDR2 are SQVTM and ANQGSEA. Unmatched junction bases numbered 11, after V lost 5 bases and J lost 6 bases. This CDR3 spans 14 amino acids. The CDR3 reads CSVTPGQGLSEQYF. For the CDR3, the DNA is TGCAGCGTTACTCCGGGACAGGGCCTGAGCGAGCAGTACTTC.

The J gene is TRBJ2-2, the V gene TRBV12-3 or TRBV12-4; D assignment may be TRBD1 or TRBD2 (5 bases each). The V end was cut by 1 base, the J end by 3 bases, with 9 bases between. The CDR3 runs 15 residues. The CDR3 loop reads CASSLDMGDTGELFF. CDR3 DNA sequence: TGTGCCAGCAGTTTAGATATGGGGGACACCGGGGAGCTGTTTTTT.

The chain combines TRBV4-2 with TRBJ1-4, with a possible D match to TRBD1 (5 bases). CDR3 length: 15 amino acids. V lost 1 base and J lost 4, with 10 bases in between. Germline V gene lookup returns CDR1 LGHNA and CDR2 YNFKEQ. As DNA, the CDR3 is TGTGCCAGCAGCCAAGCCGGGGGAAGTAATGAAAAACTGTTTTTT. Amino acid sequence: CASSQAGGSNEKLFF.

The rearrangement joins TRBV4-2 to TRBJ2-3; 8 positions match TRBD2. Germline assignment: CDR1 LGHNA and CDR2 YNFKEQ. The CDR3 contains 17 residues. J was trimmed by 3 bases and V by 0 bases; bases with no gene match: 8. The CDR3 sequence: CASSQDTAGGGTDTQYF. Written as DNA, the CDR3 is TGTGCCAGCAGCCAAGATACGGCGGGAGGTGGGACAGATACGCAGTATTTT.

The V call is TRBV20-1, the J call TRBJ2-7; D is unclear. V lost 3 bases to trimming and J lost 0 bases, with 9 bases between them. The CDR3 consists of 13 residues. Germline CDR1 and CDR2: DFQATT and SNEGSKA (reference sequence). For the CDR3, the DNA is TGCAGTGCTAGCCGTTTCGACTCCTACGAGCAGTACTTC. Protein sequence: CSASRFDSYEQYF.

The V and J genes are TRBV11-2 and TRBJ2-7; 7 nucleotides line up with TRBD2. Matching the DNA end better, TRBJ2-1 makes the J call doubtful. CDR3 length: 15 amino acids. Germline V gene sequence: CDR1 SGHAT, CDR2 FQNNGV. The CDR3 here is CASSLSTSPSYEQFF. Here the CDR3 DNA reads TGTGCCAGCAGCTTATCGACTAGCCCCTCCTACGAGCAGTTCTTC.

Here the CDR3 reads CASSEAPGARDTQYF. The CDR3 bases are TGTGCCAGCAGTGAAGCCCCTGGGGCAAGAGATACGCAGTATTTT. The chain recombines TRBV2 with TRBJ2-3; a possible D gene is TRBD1 (5 bases). The V gene lost 0 bases and the J gene lost 5 bases, with 12 bases spanning the gap. The CDR3 runs 15 residues. Germline lookup yields CDR1 SNHLY and CDR2 FYNNEI.

This clonotype was counted a few times. This rearrangement joins TRBV25-1 to TRBJ2-7; D is uncertain. This CDR3 is 12 amino acids long. CDR1 and CDR2 (germline): MGHDK, SYGVNS. The ends were cut back, 7 bases at V and 0 bases at J, with 7 bases in the middle. The CDR3 region is CASISGSYEQYF. The CDR3 DNA sequence: TGTGCCAGCATCTCAGGCTCCTACGAGCAGTACTTC.

This clonotype was found many times. The chain carries TRBV7-2 and TRBJ2-1, with TRBD2 identical over 7 bases. The CDR3 loop spans 14 amino acids. Germline values: CDR1 SGHTA, CDR2 FQGNSA. V gave up 3 bases and J gave up 6 bases; unmatched junction bases: 5. The CDR3 region has the DNA TGTGCCAGCAGCTTGGGGGGGACCCTCAATGAGCAGTTCTTC. Its translation is CASSLGGTLNEQFF.

This clonotype was seen a few times. V is TRBV29-1 and J is TRBJ1-2; 9 nucleotides agree with TRBD1. The CDR3 totals 13 residues. J was trimmed by 5 bases and V by 5 bases; bases with no gene match: 6. Germline assignment: CDR1 SQVTM and CDR2 ANQGSEA. The CDR3 loop reads CSVITGQGYGYTF. DNA for the CDR3: TGCAGCGTTATAACGGGACAGGGATATGGCTACACCTTC.

This clonotype was seen a few times. The genes are TRBV12-3 or TRBV12-4 and TRBJ2-4; 13 nucleotides match TRBD2. V gave up 5 bases and J gave up 4 bases; unmatched junction bases: 14. The CDR3 consists of 19 residues. As DNA, the CDR3 is TGTGCCAGCAGTCTGAGTTTCGGGACTAGCGGGAAAATTAAAAACATTCAGTACTTC. This gives the protein CASSLSFGTSGKIKNIQYF.

This chain connects TRBV20-1 to TRBJ1-5; the D gene is possibly TRBD1 (6 bases). CDR3 length equals 13 residues. In germline, CDR1 is DFQATT, CDR2 SNEGSKA (reference sequence). V lost 1 base and J lost 6, with 10 bases in between. Written as DNA, the CDR3 is TGCAGTGCTAGAGGGTGGGGGGCTCAGCCCCAGCATTTT. Translating gives CSARGWGAQPQHF.

The V and J genes are TRBV27 and TRBJ1-6; possible D gene TRBD1, 6 bases. Trimming took off 4 bases at V and 7 bases at J, with 14 bases between the two ends. Germline V gives CDR1 MNHEY, CDR2 SMNVEV (reference sequence). This CDR3 has 15 amino acids. CDR3 sequence: CASSSWGPRNSPLHF. CDR3 sequence (DNA): TGTGCCAGCAGTTCATGGGGGCCGCGGAATTCACCCCTCCACTTT.

The rearrangement uses TRBV20-1 and TRBJ2-7; D is possibly TRBD2 (6 bases). Trimming cost V 0 bases and J 2 bases, with 14 bases left between them. Germline V CDR1 and CDR2: DFQATT, SNEGSKA (reference sequence). This CDR3 has 15 amino acids. In DNA, the CDR3 is TGCAGTGCTAGAGACGTTGCGGGGCTCACCTACGAGCAGTACTTC. The encoded protein is CSARDVAGLTYEQYF.

The V call is TRBV28, the J call TRBJ1-6, with D unclear. CDR3 length equals 12 residues. V was cut by 1 base and J by 12 bases, with 7 bases left in between. Germline V CDR1 and CDR2: MDHEN, SYDVKM. The CDR3 protein is CASSLYSRPLHF. The CDR3 bases are TGTGCCAGCAGTTTATACTCTAGACCCCTCCACTTT.

The chain carries TRBV25-1 and TRBJ2-4, with 10 bases aligning to TRBD1. The closer fit of TRBJ2-7 to the DNA end suggests the J call may be wrong. Looked up from germline, CDR1 is MGHDK and CDR2 is SYGVNS. This CDR3 is 15 amino acids long. CDR3 coding DNA: TGTGCCAGCAGTCGTTCCGGGACAGGGGATAACGAGCAGTACTTC. It translates to CASSRSGTGDNEQYF.

This clonotype came up once. The rearrangement uses TRBV5-1 and TRBJ2-1; D might be TRBD2 (5 bases). The CDR3 extends over 14 amino acids. Trimming pared 7 bases from V and 1 base from J, leaving 12 bases between. The V gene's germline CDR1 is SGHRS and CDR2 YFSETQ. CDR3 amino acids: CASHGVGSYNEQFF. CDR3 bases: TGCGCCAGCCACGGGGTAGGGTCCTACAATGAGCAGTTCTTC. The complete variable domain, with remaining parts taken from reference TRBV5-1 and TRBJ2-1, reads KAGVTQTPRYLIKTRGQQVTLSCSPISGHRSVSWYQQTPGQGLQFLFEYFSETQRNKGNFPGRFSGRQFSNSRSEMNVSTLELGDSALYLCASHGVGSYNEQFFGPGTRLTVL.

The V and J genes are TRBV5-1 and TRBJ2-5; 7 bases match TRBD1. The CDR3 extends over 14 amino acids. V gave up 6 bases and J gave up 5 bases; unmatched junction bases: 10. Looked up from germline, CDR1 is SGHRS and CDR2 is YFSETQ. CDR3 DNA sequence: TGCGCCAGCAATTTTCGGGACAGCCTTGAGACCCAGTACTTC. Protein product: CASNFRDSLETQYF.

CDR3 nucleotides: TGTGCCAGCCATTCCTCGGGACTAGTAGACCATGAGCAGTTCTTC. It is translated as CASHSSGLVDHEQFF. The chain couples TRBV7-8 to TRBJ2-1; 8 bases map to TRBD2. Germline V lookup: CDR1 SGHVS, CDR2 FQNEAQ. The V segment lost 8 bases and the J segment 8 bases; nucleotides outside the gene matches: 14. The length of the CDR3 is 15 residues.

V is TRBV28 and J is TRBJ2-1, with TRBD1 matching 9 bases. Germline CDR1 is MDHEN and CDR2 is SYDVKM. With 8 bases clipped from V and 7 bases from J, the junction kept 15 bases outside the gene matches. The CDR3 is 16 amino acids. Here the CDR3 reads CASPTEGQGKGNEQFF. The CDR3 DNA sequence: TGTGCCAGCCCTACTGAGGGACAGGGTAAGGGAAATGAGCAGTTCTTC.

This clonotype occurred a few times. The genes are TRBV4-3 and TRBJ1-6; TRBD1 might be the D (5 bases). V dropped 0 bases and J dropped 8 bases, with 11 bases sitting between them. Germline V gives CDR1 LGHNA, CDR2 YSLEER. The CDR3 is made up of 15 amino acids. The CDR3 nucleotides are TGCGCCAGCAGCCAAGATTCCCAGGGATATTCACCCCTCCACTTT. It specifies CASSQDSQGYSPLHF.

This clonotype came up a few times. The chain carries TRBV11-2 and TRBJ2-1; D is ambiguous. Trimming took off 5 bases at V and 5 bases at J, with 22 bases between the two ends. The CDR3 runs to 17 residues. Germline V lookup: CDR1 SGHAT, CDR2 FQNNGV. The CDR3, as DNA: TGTGCCAGCAGCCCCGCCGGTTGGTCCTATGCCAACAATGAGCAGTTCTTC. Residues: CASSPAGWSYANNEQFF.

This clonotype was observed a single time. The V call is TRBV7-9, the J call TRBJ2-5, with TRBD2 matching 13 bases. This CDR3 is 15 amino acids long. V shed 6 bases, J shed 11 bases, and the junction held 12 bases outside the gene matches. Germline assignment: CDR1 SEHNR and CDR2 FQNEAQ (reference sequence). CDR3 in amino acids: CASSTTSGRGNEQYF. The CDR3 DNA reads as TGTGCCAGCAGTACCACTAGCGGGAGGGGGAATGAGCAGTACTTC.

The chain uses TRBV20-1 and TRBJ2-1; 10 bases line up with TRBD2. Germline-derived CDR1 and CDR2 are DFQATT and SNEGSKA (reference sequence). The CDR3 is made up of 15 amino acids. V was clipped by 3 bases and J by 7 bases; unmatched bases: 9. The DNA for the CDR3 is TGCAGTGCTAGTTCTAGCGGGAGCCCTAGAAATGAGCAGTTCTTC. Translated, it gives CSASSSGSPRNEQFF.

This clonotype was detected only a few times. This rearrangement joins TRBV5-6 to TRBJ2-6; TRBD1 matches 7 bases. This CDR3 region has 15 residues. J was trimmed by 2 bases and V by 4 bases; bases with no gene match: 3. CDR1 is SGHDT and CDR2 is YYEEEE in the germline V gene. This CDR3 reads CASSATGAGANVLTF. CDR3 coding DNA: TGTGCCAGCAGCGCTACAGGGGCTGGGGCCAACGTCCTGACTTTC. The full variable domain, in which reference TRBV5-6 and TRBJ2-6 provide the parts outside the CDR3, is DAGVTQSPTHLIKTRGQQVTLRCSPKSGHDTVSWYQQALGQGPQFIFQYYEEEERQRGNFPDRFSGHQFPNYSSELNVNALLLGDSALYLCASSATGAGANVLTFGAGSRLTVL.

In its sample, this clonotype was seen a few times. This rearrangement joins TRBV6-6 to TRBJ2-2, with TRBD2 matching over 8 bases. V lost 8 bases to trimming and J lost 2 bases; unmatched junction nucleotides: 7. CDR1 is MNHNY and CDR2 is SVGAGI in the germline V gene (reference sequence). This CDR3 has 15 residues. CDR3 residues: CASAIAGINTGELFF. CDR3 nucleotides: TGTGCCAGCGCGATAGCGGGAATTAACACCGGGGAGCTGTTTTTT.

This clonotype was seen a handful of times. The chain employs TRBV20-1 and TRBJ2-7, with TRBD1 matching 8 bases. V was clipped by 5 bases and J by 4 bases; unmatched bases: 4. The germline gives CDR1 DFQATT, CDR2 SNEGSKA (reference sequence). This CDR3 is built from 12 residues. CDR3 DNA sequence: TGCAGTGCTTCCGGGGACAGGTACGAGCAGTACTTC. Its translation is CSASGDRYEQYF.

This clonotype was counted a few times. The gene calls are TRBV7-2 and TRBJ1-5; D not certain. This CDR3 has 15 amino acids. The V gene's germline CDR1 is SGHTA and CDR2 FQGNSA. Between the trimmed V and J ends, which lost 1 base and 4 bases, there was a span of 11 bases. CDR3 sequence reads: CASSLVSGSNQPQHF. DNA of the CDR3: TGTGCCAGCAGCTTAGTATCCGGGTCAAATCAGCCCCAGCATTTT.

The chain recombines TRBV6-2 or TRBV6-3 with TRBJ2-1, with 7 bases fitting TRBD1. Germline V gene lookup returns CDR1 MNHEY and CDR2 SVGEGT. The CDR3 is 15 amino acids. Unmatched junction bases numbered 18, after V lost 6 bases and J lost 13 bases. The CDR3 here is CASSRRQGKSETQFF. The CDR3 DNA follows: TGTGCCAGCAGCCGCCGACAGGGAAAGTCAGAGACCCAGTTCTTC.

The chain employs TRBV4-2 and TRBJ1-2; D possibly corresponds to TRBD1 (6 bases). The CDR3 spans 16 residues. Trimming took off 0 bases at V and 4 bases at J, with 15 bases between the two ends. Per the germline V gene, CDR1 is LGHNA and CDR2 is YNFKEQ. The CDR3 protein is CASSQDPGQRTYGYTF. The CDR3 coding sequence is TGTGCCAGCAGCCAAGATCCAGGACAGCGTACCTATGGCTACACCTTC.

The gene calls are TRBV12-3 or TRBV12-4 and TRBJ2-5; TRBD1 aligns across 7 bases. V was pared by 3 bases and J by 4 bases, with 5 bases of the junction left unmatched. This CDR3 comprises 14 residues. CDR3 region: CASSLTGTRETQYF. The DNA of the CDR3 is TGTGCCAGCAGTTTGACAGGGACGCGAGAGACCCAGTACTTC.